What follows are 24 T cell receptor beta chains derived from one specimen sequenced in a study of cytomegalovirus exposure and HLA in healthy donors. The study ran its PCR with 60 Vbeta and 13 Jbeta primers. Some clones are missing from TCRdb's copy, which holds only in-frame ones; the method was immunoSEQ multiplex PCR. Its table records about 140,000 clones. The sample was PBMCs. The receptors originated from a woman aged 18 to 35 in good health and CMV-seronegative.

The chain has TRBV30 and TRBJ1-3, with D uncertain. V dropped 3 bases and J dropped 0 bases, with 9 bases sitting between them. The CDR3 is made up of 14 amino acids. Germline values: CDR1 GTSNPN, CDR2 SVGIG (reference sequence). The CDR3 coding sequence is TGTGCCTGGAGCGATCTTAGCTCTGGAAACACCATATATTTT. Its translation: CAWSDLSSGNTIYF. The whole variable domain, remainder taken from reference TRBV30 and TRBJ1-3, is SQTIHQWPATLVQPVGSPLSLECTVEGTSNPNLYWYRQAAGRGLQLLFYSVGIGQISSEVPQNLSASRPQDRQFILSSKKLLLSDSGFYLCAWSDLSSGNTIYFGEGSWLTVV.

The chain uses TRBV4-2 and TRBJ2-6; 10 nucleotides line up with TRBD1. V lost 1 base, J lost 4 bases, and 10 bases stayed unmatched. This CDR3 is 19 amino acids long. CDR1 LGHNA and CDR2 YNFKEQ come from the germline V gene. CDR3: CASSQGLGTGAEGANVLTF. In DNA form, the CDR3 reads TGTGCCAGCAGCCAAGGGTTGGGGACAGGGGCGGAAGGGGCCAACGTCCTGACTTTC.

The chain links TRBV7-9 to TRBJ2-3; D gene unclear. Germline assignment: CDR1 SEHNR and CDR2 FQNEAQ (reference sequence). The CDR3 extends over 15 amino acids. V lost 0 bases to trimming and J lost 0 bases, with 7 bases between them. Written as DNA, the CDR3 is TGTGCCAGCAGCTTAGCTCAGACTAGCACAGATACGCAGTATTTT. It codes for CASSLAQTSTDTQYF.

This chain's CDR3 is CASSTRTGELFF. The CDR3 DNA reads TGTGCCAGCAGCACTAGGACCGGGGAGCTGTTTTTT. The chain joins TRBV27 to TRBJ2-2; TRBD2 is a possible D gene (5 bases). Germline V gene sequence: CDR1 MNHEY, CDR2 SMNVEV (reference sequence). V shed 6 bases and J shed 5 bases, with 7 bases lying between them. The CDR3 spans 12 residues.

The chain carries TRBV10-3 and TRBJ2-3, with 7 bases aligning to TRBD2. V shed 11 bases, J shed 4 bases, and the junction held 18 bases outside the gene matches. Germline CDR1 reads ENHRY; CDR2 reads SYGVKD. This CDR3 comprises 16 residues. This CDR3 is CAASGGGSGPADTQYF. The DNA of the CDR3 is TGTGCCGCATCGGGTGGCGGGAGTGGACCAGCAGATACGCAGTATTTT.

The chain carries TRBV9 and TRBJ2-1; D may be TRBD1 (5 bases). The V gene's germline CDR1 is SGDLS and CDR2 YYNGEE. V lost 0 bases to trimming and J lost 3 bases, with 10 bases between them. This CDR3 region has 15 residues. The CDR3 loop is CASSVAWGFYNEQFF. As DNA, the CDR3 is TGTGCCAGCAGCGTAGCTTGGGGCTTCTACAATGAGCAGTTCTTC.

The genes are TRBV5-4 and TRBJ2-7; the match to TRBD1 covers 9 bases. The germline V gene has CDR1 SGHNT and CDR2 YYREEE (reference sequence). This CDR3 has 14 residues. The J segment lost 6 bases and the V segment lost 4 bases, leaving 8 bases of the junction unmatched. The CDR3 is CASSTGTGTREQYF. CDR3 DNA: TGTGCCAGCAGCACCGGGACAGGGACCCGCGAGCAGTACTTC.

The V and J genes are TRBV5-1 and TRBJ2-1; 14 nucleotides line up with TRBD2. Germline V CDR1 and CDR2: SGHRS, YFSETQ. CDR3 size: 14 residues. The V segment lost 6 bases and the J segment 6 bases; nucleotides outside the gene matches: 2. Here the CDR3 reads CASIGTSGSNEQFF. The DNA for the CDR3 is TGCGCCAGCATCGGGACTAGCGGGAGCAATGAGCAGTTCTTC.

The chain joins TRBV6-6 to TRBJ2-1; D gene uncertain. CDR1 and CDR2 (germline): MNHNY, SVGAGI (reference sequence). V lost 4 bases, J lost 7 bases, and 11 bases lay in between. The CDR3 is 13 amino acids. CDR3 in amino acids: CASSFRLENEQFF. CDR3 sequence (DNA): TGTGCCAGCAGTTTTCGGCTAGAAAATGAGCAGTTCTTC.

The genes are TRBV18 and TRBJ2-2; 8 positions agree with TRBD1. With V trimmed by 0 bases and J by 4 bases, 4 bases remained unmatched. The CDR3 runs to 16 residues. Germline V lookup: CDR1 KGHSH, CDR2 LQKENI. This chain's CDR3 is CASSPPGQGGTGELFF. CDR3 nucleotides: TGTGCCAGCTCACCACCAGGACAGGGTGGCACCGGGGAGCTGTTTTTT.

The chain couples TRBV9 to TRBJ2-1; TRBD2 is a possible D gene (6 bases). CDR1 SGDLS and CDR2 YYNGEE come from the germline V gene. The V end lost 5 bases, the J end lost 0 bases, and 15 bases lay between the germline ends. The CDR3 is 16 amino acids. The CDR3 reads CASSLLAGSSYNEQFF. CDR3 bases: TGTGCCAGCAGTCTCCTTGCGGGAAGCTCCTACAATGAGCAGTTCTTC.

CDR3 amino acids: CASSLGGTEYEQYF. Here the CDR3 DNA reads TGCGCCAGCAGCTTGGGCGGGACGGAGTACGAGCAGTACTTC. V gene TRBV5-1 combines with J gene TRBJ2-7, with D possibly TRBD2 on 6 matching bases. This CDR3 has 14 amino acids. V lost 0 bases and J lost 4, with 11 bases in between. The germline V gene has CDR1 SGHRS and CDR2 YFSETQ.

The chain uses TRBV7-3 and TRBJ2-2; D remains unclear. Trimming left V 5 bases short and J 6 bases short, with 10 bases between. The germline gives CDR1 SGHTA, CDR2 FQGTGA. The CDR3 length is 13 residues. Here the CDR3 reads CASSQVLAGELFF. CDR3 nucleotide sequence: TGTGCCAGCAGCCAGGTTTTGGCCGGGGAGCTGTTTTTT.

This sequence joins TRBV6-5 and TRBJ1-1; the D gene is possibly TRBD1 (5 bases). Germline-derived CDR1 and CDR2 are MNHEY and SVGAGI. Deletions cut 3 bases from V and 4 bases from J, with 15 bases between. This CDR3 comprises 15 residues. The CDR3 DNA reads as TGTGCCAGCAGTTATTCGGGGGGACTTGGCACTGAAGCTTTCTTT. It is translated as CASSYSGGLGTEAFF.

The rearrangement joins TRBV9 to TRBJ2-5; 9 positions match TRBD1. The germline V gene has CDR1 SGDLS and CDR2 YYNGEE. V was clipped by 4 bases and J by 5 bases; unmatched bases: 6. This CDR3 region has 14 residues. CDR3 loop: CASSPGTGWETQYF. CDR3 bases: TGTGCCAGCAGCCCAGGGACAGGGTGGGAGACCCAGTACTTC.

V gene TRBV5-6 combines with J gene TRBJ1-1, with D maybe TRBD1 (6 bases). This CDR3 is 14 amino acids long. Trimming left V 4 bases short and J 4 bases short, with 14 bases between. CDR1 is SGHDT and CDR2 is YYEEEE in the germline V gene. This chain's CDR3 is CASSATGKVTEAFF. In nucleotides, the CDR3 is TGTGCCAGCAGCGCCACAGGGAAGGTCACTGAAGCTTTCTTT.

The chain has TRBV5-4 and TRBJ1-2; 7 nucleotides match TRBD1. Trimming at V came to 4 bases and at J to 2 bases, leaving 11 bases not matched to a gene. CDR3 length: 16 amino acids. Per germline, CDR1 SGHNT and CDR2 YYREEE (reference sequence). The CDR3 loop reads CASSIDRVGWNYGYTF. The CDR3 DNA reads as TGTGCCAGCAGCATCGACAGGGTTGGATGGAACTATGGCTACACCTTC. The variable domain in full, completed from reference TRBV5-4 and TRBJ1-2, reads ETGVTQSPTHLIKTRGQQVTLRCSSQSGHNTVSWYQQALGQGPQFIFQYYREEENGRGNFPPRFSGLQFPNYSSELNVNALELDDSALYLCASSIDRVGWNYGYTFGSGTRLTVV.

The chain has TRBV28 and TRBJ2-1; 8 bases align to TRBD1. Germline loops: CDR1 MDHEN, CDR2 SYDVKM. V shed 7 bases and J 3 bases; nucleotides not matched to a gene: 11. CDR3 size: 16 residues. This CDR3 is CASTPSQGAGYNEQFF. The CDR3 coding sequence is TGTGCCAGCACCCCAAGTCAGGGGGCCGGCTACAATGAGCAGTTCTTC. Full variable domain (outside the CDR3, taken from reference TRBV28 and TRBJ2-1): DVKVTQSSRYLVKRTGEKVFLECVQDMDHENMFWYRQDPGLGLRLIYFSYDVKMKEKGDIPEGYSVSREKKERFSLILESASTNQTSMYLCASTPSQGAGYNEQFFGPGTRLTVL.

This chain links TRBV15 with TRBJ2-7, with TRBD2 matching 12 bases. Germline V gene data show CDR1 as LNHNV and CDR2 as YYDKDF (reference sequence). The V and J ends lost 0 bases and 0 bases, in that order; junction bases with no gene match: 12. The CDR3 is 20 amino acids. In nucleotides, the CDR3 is TGTGCCACCAGCAGAGATAGGTGGACTAGCGGGGTGAACCGCTCCTACGAGCAGTACGTC. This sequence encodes CATSRDRWTSGVNRSYEQYV.

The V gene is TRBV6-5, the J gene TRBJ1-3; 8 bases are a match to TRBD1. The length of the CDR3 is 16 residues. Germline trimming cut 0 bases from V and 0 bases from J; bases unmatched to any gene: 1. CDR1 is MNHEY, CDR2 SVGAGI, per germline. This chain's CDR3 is CASSYSGQGSGNTIYF. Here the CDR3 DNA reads TGTGCCAGCAGTTACTCCGGACAGGGCTCTGGAAACACCATATATTTT.

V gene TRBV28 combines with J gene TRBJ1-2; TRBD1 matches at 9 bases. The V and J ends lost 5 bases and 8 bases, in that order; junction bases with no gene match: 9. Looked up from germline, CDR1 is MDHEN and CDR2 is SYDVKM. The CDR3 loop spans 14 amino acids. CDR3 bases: TGTGCCAGCAGTCTCCCTACAGGGGGCGGCGGCTACACCTTC. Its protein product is CASSLPTGGGGYTF.

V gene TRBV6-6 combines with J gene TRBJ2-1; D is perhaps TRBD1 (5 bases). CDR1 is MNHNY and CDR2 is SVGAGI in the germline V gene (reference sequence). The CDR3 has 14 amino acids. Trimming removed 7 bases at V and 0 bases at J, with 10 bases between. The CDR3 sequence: CASMGQGSYNEQFF. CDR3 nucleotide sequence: TGTGCCAGCATGGGGCAGGGCTCCTACAATGAGCAGTTCTTC.

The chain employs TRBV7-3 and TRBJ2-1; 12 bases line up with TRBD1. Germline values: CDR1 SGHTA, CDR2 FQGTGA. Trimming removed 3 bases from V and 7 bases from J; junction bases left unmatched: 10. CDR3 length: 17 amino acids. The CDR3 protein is CASSLTDGTGGENEQFF. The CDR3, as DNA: TGTGCCAGCAGCTTGACCGACGGGACAGGGGGCGAAAATGAGCAGTTCTTC.

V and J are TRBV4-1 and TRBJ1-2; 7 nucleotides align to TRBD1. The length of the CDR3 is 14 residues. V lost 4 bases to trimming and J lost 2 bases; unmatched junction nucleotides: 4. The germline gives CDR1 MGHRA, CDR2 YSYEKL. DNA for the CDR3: TGCGCCAGCAGCCCCTGGGACAGCAACTATGGCTACACCTTC. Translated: CASSPWDSNYGYTF.